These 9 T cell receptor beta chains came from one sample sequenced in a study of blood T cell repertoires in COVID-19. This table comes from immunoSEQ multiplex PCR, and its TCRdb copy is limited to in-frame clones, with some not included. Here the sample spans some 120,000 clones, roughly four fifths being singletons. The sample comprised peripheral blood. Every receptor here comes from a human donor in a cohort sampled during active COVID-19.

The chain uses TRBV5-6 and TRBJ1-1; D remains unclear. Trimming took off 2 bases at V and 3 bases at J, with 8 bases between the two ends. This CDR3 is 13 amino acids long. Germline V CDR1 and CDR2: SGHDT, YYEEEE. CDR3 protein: CASSFMADTEAFF. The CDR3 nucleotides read TGTGCCAGCAGCTTTATGGCAGACACTGAAGCTTTCTTT. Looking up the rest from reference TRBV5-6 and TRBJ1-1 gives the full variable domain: DAGVTQSPTHLIKTRGQQVTLRCSPKSGHDTVSWYQQALGQGPQFIFQYYEEEERQRGNFPDRFSGHQFPNYSSELNVNALLLGDSALYLCASSFMADTEAFFGQGTRLTVV.

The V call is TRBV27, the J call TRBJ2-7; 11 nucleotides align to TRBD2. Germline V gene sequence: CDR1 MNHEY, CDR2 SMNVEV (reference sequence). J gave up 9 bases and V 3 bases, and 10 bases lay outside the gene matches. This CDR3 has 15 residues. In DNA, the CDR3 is TGTGCCAGCAGTTTTTCGACTAGCGGGACCGGGGGGCAGTACTTC. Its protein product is CASSFSTSGTGGQYF.

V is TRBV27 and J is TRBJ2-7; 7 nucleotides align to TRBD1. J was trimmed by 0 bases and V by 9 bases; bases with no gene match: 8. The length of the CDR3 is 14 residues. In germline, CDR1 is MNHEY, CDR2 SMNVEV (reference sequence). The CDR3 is CARLGWDSSYEQYF. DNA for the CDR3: TGTGCCAGATTGGGCTGGGACAGCTCCTACGAGCAGTACTTC.

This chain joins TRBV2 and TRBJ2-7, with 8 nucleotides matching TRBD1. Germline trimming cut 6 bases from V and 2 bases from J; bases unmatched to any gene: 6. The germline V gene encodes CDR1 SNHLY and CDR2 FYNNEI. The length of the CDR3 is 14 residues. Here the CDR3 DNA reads TGTGCCAGCAGCGGACAGGGTGGACCCTACGAGCAGTACTTC. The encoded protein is CASSGQGGPYEQYF.

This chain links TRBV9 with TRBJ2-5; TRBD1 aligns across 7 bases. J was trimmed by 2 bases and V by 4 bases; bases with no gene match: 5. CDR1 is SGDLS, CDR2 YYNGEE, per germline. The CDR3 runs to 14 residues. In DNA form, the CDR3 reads TGTGCCAGCAGCCGACGGGACAGACAAGAGACCCAGTACTTC. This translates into CASSRRDRQETQYF.

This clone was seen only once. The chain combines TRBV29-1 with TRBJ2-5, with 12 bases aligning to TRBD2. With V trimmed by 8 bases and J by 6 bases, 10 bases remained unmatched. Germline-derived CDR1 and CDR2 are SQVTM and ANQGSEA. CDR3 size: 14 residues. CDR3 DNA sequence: TGCAGCACCGAGACTAGCGGGAGTTCGAAGACCCAGTACTTC. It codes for CSTETSGSSKTQYF. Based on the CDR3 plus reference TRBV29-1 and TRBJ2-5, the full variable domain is SAVISQKPSRDICQRGTSLTIQCQVDSQVTMMFWYRQQPGQSLTLIATANQGSEATYESGFVIDKFPISRPNLTFSTLTVSNMSPEDSSIYLCSTETSGSSKTQYFGPGTRLLVL.

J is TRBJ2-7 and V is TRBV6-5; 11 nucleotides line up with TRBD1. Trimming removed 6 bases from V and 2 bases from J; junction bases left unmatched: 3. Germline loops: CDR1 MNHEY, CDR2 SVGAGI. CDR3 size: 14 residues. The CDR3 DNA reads TGTGCCAGCAGGGACAGGGGGCAAACCTACGAGCAGTACTTC. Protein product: CASRDRGQTYEQYF.

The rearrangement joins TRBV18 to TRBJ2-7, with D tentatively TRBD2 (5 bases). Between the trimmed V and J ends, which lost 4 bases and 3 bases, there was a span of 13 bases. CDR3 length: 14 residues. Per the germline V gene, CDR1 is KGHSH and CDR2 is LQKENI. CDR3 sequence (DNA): TGTGCCAGCTCACTGGAGGACGCTCGCTACGAGCAGTACTTC. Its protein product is CASSLEDARYEQYF.

CDR3 in DNA: TGTGCCAGCAGACACGATCCGGGACAGCCGTCCGAGCAGTACTTC. Protein: CASRHDPGQPSEQYF. The V gene is TRBV2, the J gene TRBJ2-7; 7 nucleotides match TRBD1. The CDR3 is 15 amino acids. V lost 6 bases to trimming and J lost 6 bases; unmatched junction nucleotides: 14. The V gene's germline CDR1 is SNHLY and CDR2 FYNNEI.